The 10 T cell receptor beta chains in this list originate from one sample, sequenced in a study of T cells in Graves' hyperthyroidism and ophthalmopathy. Researchers took RNA transcripts and amplified the TCR beta CDR3 regions from them. With the HTBI primer set, the TCR CDR3 went through a first round of RT-PCR. TCRdb called the multiplex PCR reads again in MiXCR, with one record for every CDR3 protein. In the table there are hundreds of thousands of distinct CDR3 sequences, just under 45% of which are singletons. The sample consisted of peripheral blood or thyroid tissue (not recorded which). These receptors were collected from an adult man with Graves' disease, either hyperthyroidism or ophthalmopathy (not recorded which).

This clonotype has just one count. One end of the junction varies from germline; a read error may be responsible. This sequence joins TRBV7-2 and TRBJ1-1; 11 bases match TRBD1. CDR1 SGHTA and CDR2 FQGNSA come from the germline V gene. CDR3 length: 17 amino acids. The CDR3 protein is CASSPQSLDRGLTEAFF. The DNA for the CDR3 is TGCGCCAGCAGCCCCCAAAGCCTGGACAGGGGGCTAACTGAAGCTTTCTTT.

This rearrangement joins TRBV2 to TRBJ1-4; TRBD1 matches 10 bases. CDR1 and CDR2 from the germline V gene are SNHLY and FYNNEI. CDR3 length: 14 residues. Trimming at V came to 6 bases and at J to 6 bases, leaving 4 bases not matched to a gene. DNA for the CDR3: TGTGCCAGCAGAGACGGGACAGGGGATGAAAAACTGTTTTTT. The encoded protein is CASRDGTGDEKLFF.

The chain recombines TRBV24-1 with TRBJ1-2; a possible D gene is TRBD1 (5 bases). V lost 3 bases, J lost 8 bases, and 9 bases lay in between. CDR1 KGHDR and CDR2 SFDVKD come from the germline V gene. This CDR3 contains 12 residues. The CDR3 nucleotides are TGTGCCACCAGTGATCCCGGGGCAGGCTACACCTTC. As protein: CATSDPGAGYTF.

The V gene is TRBV20-1, the J gene TRBJ1-1; no clear D. Germline V lookup: CDR1 DFQATT, CDR2 SNEGSKA (reference sequence). The CDR3 sequence is 12 residues long. The V gene lost 2 bases and the J gene lost 4 bases, with 8 bases spanning the gap. The CDR3 region has the DNA TGCAGTGCTAGACGTCGGGGCACTGAAGCTTTCTTT. This sequence encodes CSARRRGTEAFF.

The table lists this clonotype with a count of one. The junction does not match germline at one end; this may be a read error. The rearrangement links TRBV24-1 to TRBJ1-1; D possibly corresponds to TRBD1 (6 bases). This CDR3 is built from 12 residues. CDR1 is KGHDR, CDR2 SFDVKD, per germline. The CDR3 is CASSTGNTGAFF. The DNA for the CDR3 is TGTGCTAGTTCTACAGGGAACACTGGAGCTTTCTTT.

This clonotype was seen ten or more times. The V call is TRBV12-3 or TRBV12-4, the J call TRBJ1-6; no firm D call. Trimming left V 5 bases short and J 8 bases short, with 10 bases between. The CDR3 is 13 amino acids. The CDR3, as DNA: TGTGCCAGCAGTCTTTCTTCTTATTCACCCCTCCACTTT. It translates to CASSLSSYSPLHF.

Details on this clonotype: One junction end does not reproduce the germline sequence, and a read error may be involved. The CDR3 DNA sequence: TGCGCCAGCAGCCAACAGACACATGAAGCTTTCTTT. Translated: CASSQQTHEAFF. V and J are TRBV7-9 and TRBJ1-1; D ambiguous. The CDR3 covers 12 residues. Looked up from germline, CDR1 is SEHNR and CDR2 is FQNEAQ (reference sequence).

The chain is built from TRBV7-2 and TRBJ2-5; 8 bases line up with TRBD2. Trimming at V came to 6 bases and at J to 1 base, leaving 4 bases not matched to a gene. The CDR3 totals 14 residues. Germline V lookup: CDR1 SGHTA, CDR2 FQGNSA. The CDR3 is CASRVAGPQETQYF. The CDR3 DNA follows: TGTGCCAGCAGGGTAGCGGGGCCCCAAGAGACCCAGTACTTC.

The CDR3 protein is CASSEHRGTETLEQYF. The DNA for the CDR3 is TGTGCCAGCAGTGAGCACAGGGGGACCGAAACACTCGAGCAGTACTTC. The rearrangement uses TRBV2 and TRBJ2-7, with 8 bases lining up with TRBD1. V was clipped by 3 bases and J by 6 bases; unmatched bases: 13. The germline V gene has CDR1 SNHLY and CDR2 FYNNEI. This CDR3 spans 16 amino acids.

The chain is built from TRBV9 and TRBJ2-5; TRBD1 matches at 9 bases. The V and J ends lost 2 bases and 3 bases, in that order; junction bases with no gene match: 2. The CDR3 has 14 residues. Germline values: CDR1 SGDLS, CDR2 YYNGEE. In nucleotides, the CDR3 is TGTGCCAGCAGCGTGACAGGGGGAGAAGAGACCCAGTACTTC. Amino acid sequence: CASSVTGGEETQYF.